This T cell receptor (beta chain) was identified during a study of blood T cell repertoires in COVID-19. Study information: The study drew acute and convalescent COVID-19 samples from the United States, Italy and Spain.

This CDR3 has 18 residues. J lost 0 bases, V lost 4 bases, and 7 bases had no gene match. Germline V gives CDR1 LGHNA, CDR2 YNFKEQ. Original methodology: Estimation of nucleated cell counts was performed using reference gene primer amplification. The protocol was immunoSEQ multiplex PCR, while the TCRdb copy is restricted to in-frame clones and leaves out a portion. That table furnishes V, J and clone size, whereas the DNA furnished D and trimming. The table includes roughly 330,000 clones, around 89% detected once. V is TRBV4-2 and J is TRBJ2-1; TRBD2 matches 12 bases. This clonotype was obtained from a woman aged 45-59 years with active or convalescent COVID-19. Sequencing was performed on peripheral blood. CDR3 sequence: CASSLGLAGSSSYNEQFF. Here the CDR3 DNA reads TGTGCCAGCAGCCTTGGACTAGCGGGATCGAGCTCCTACAATGAGCAGTTCTTC.